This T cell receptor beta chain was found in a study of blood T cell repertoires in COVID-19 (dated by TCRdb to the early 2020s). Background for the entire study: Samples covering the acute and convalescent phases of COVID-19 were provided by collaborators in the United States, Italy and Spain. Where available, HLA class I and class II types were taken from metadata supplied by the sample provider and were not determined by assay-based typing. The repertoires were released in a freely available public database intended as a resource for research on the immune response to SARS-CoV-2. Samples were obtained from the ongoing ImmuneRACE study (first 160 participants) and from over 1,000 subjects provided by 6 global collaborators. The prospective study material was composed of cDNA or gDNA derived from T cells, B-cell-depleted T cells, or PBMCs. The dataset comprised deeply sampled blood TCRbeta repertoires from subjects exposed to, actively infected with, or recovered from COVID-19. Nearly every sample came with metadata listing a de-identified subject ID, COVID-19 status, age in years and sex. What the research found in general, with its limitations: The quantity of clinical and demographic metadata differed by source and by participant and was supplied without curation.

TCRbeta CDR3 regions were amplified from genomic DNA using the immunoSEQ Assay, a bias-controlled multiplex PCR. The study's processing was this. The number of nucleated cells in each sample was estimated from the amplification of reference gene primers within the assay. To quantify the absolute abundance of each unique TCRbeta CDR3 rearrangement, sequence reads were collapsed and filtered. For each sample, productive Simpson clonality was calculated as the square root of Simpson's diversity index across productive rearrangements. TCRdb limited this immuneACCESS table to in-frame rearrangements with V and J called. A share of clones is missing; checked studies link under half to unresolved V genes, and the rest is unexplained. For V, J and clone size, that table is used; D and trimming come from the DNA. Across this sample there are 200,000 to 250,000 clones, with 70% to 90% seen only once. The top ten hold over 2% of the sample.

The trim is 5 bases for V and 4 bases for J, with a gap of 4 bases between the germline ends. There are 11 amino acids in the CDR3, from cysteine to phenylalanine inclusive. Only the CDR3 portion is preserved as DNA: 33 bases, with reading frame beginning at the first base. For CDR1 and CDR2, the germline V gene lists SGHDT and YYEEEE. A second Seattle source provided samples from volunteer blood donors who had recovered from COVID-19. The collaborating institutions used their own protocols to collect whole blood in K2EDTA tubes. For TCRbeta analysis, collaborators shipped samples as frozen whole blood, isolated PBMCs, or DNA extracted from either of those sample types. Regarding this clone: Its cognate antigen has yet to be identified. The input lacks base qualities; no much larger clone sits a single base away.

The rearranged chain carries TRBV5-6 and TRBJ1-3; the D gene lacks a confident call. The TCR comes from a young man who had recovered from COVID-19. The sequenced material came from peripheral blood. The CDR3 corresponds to CASRSGNTIYF. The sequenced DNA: TGTGCCAGCAGGTCGGGAAACACCATATATTTT.